The rows below give T cell receptor beta chains drawn from one sample of a study of control samples from healthy donors and cancer patients. TCRdb keeps only in-frame clones here, not all; method: immunoSEQ multiplex PCR. The repertoire holds 150,000 to 200,000 clones, with 90% as singletons. The sequenced sample was blood. The receptors derive from a woman aged 45-60 years in good health. Both conserved end residues are part of each CDR3. A D gene is named only where the DNA matches it firmly. Rows give clone size only sometimes, using once, few, many, or a class for an expanded clone.

TRBV2	11	-	TRBJ2-5	-	TGTGCCAGCAGGCAGCAAGAGACCCAGTACTTC	CASRQQETQYF
TRBV5-1	15	-	TRBJ2-5	-	TGCGCCAGCAGCTTGGCCCTGGGACTCGGGGAGACCCAGTACTTC	CASSLALGLGETQYF
TRBV4-2	15	-	TRBJ2-1	-	TGTGCCAGCAGCGCCGGGTTAGCGGCCTACAATGAGCAGTTCTTC	CASSAGLAAYNEQFF
TRBV9	15	-	TRBJ1-2	-	TGTGCCAGCAGCGTAGGGGTCACAGATAACTATGGCTACACCTTC	CASSVGVTDNYGYTF
TRBV18	17	-	TRBJ1-1	TRBD1	TGTGCCAGCTCACCCACCTTAGGGACAGGAATGAACACTGAAGCTTTCTTT	CASSPTLGTGMNTEAFF
TRBV19	17	-	TRBJ1-5	TRBD1	TGTGCCAGTAGTTTTCCCACAGGGGGGTTTAGCAATCAGCCCCAGCATTTT	CASSFPTGGFSNQPQHF
TRBV5-1	13	-	TRBJ2-5	-	TGCGCCAGCAGCTTAGGGGAAGTGGAGACCCAGTACTTC	CASSLGEVETQYF
TRBV28	13	-	TRBJ1-6	-	TGTGCCTCCCGGGACTATAATAATTCACCCCTCCACTTT	CASRDYNNSPLHF
TRBV7-3	13	-	TRBJ1-1	-	TGTGCCAGCAGCCAAGAATTGCGGACTGAAGCTTTCTTT	CASSQELRTEAFF
TRBV27	14	once	TRBJ2-2	TRBD2	TGTGCCAGCAGTACTCGGACTAGGGCCGGGGAGCTGTTTTTT	CASSTRTRAGELFF
TRBV7-2	14	-	TRBJ1-3	-	TGTGCCAGCAGCCCTCAAGAGTCTGGAAACACCATATATTTT	CASSPQESGNTIYF
TRBV29-1	17	-	TRBJ2-1	-	TGCAGCGTTGAAGATTTTCTAGCGAGCTTTACGGACAATGAGCAGTTCTTC	CSVEDFLASFTDNEQFF
TRBV6-5	12	few	TRBJ1-1	-	TGTGCCAGCAGGTCCCGGGGAGCTGAAGCTTTCTTT	CASRSRGAEAFF
TRBV7-2	13	-	TRBJ2-5	-	TGTGCCAGCAGCGCAGACCCTTTTAAGACCCAGTACTTC	CASSADPFKTQYF
TRBV7-9	12	-	TRBJ1-1	-	TGTGCCAGCAGCTTAGCGGTCCGGGAAGCTTTCTTT	CASSLAVREAFF
TRBV7-2	13	-	TRBJ2-5	-	TGTGCCAGCTCAAGGGCAGTCCAAGAGACCCAGTACTTC	CASSRAVQETQYF
TRBV7-2	12	-	TRBJ2-7	-	TGTGCCAGCAGCTTATCGGCTTACGAGCAGTACTTC	CASSLSAYEQYF
TRBV19	13	-	TRBJ1-2	TRBD1	TGTGCCAGTAGCAGAGACAGGGTCTATGGCTACACCTTC	CASSRDRVYGYTF
TRBV30	13	-	TRBJ1-2	-	TGTGCCAGGGCGGGGGCAGTCCTCTATGGCTACACCTTC	CARAGAVLYGYTF
TRBV7-8	14	-	TRBJ2-5	-	TGTGCCAGCAGCTTAGAGGCGATGGGGGAGACCCAGTACTTC	CASSLEAMGETQYF
TRBV28	12	-	TRBJ2-2	-	TGTGCCAGCAGTCCCCTAGCCGGGGAGCTGTTTTTT	CASSPLAGELFF
TRBV15	17	-	TRBJ2-5	TRBD2	TGTGCCACCAGCAGAGATTGGGGACTAGCGGACCAAGAGACCCAGTACTTC	CATSRDWGLADQETQYF
TRBV6-1	13	-	TRBJ1-2	-	TGTGCCAGCAGTGAAGTAGGACAGTATGGCTACACCTTC	CASSEVGQYGYTF
TRBV11-2	13	-	TRBJ2-5	-	TGTGCCAGCAGCCGAGGGGCCCCAGAGACCCAGTACTTC	CASSRGAPETQYF
TRBV7-2	15	-	TRBJ1-5	-	TGTGCCAGCAGCTTAGCGCAGTCAGGCAATCAGCCCCAGCATTTT	CASSLAQSGNQPQHF
TRBV15	12	-	TRBJ2-2	-	TGTGCCACCAGCCGGCGGGCCGGGGAGCTGTTTTTT	CATSRRAGELFF